This passage covers 23 T cell receptor beta chains from one sample sequenced in a study of control samples from healthy donors and cancer patients (dated by TCRdb to the early 2020s). Library preparation used the immunoSEQ multiplex PCR assay. Held by TCRdb, this immuneACCESS table contains in-frame sequences only and omits some clones. Under half of the omission traces to an unresolved V gene where checked; the cause of the rest is unknown. Across this sample there are 70,000 to 100,000 clones, with roughly 90% seen only once. The top ten hold under 2.5% of the sample. The sample comprised PBMCs. All receptors come from a woman in her sixties with head and neck cancer.

The chain uses TRBV30 and TRBJ1-2; no clear D. Per the germline V gene, CDR1 is GTSNPN and CDR2 is SVGIG (reference sequence). Deletions cut 0 bases from V and 5 bases from J, with 13 bases between. The CDR3 loop spans 14 amino acids. CDR3 bases: TGTGCCTGGAGTGTACTTGGAAAGGAATATGGCTACACCTTC. It yields the protein CAWSVLGKEYGYTF.

CDR3 loop: CASSPKQVTSRGTYEQYF. The CDR3 DNA reads TGTGCCAGCTCACCCAAACAAGTAACTAGCCGGGGCACCTACGAGCAGTACTTC. The chain recombines TRBV18 with TRBJ2-7, with a tentative D call TRBD2 (6 bases). The CDR3 has 18 amino acids. V lost 3 bases and J lost 2, with 23 bases in between. The V gene's germline CDR1 is KGHSH and CDR2 LQKENI.

The rearrangement links TRBV6-4 to TRBJ2-3, with D possibly called TRBD1 or TRBD2 (5 bases each). Trimming stripped 2 bases from V and 2 bases from J, with 8 bases between. The CDR3 consists of 14 residues. Germline CDR1 reads MRHNA; CDR2 reads SNTAGT. The CDR3 nucleotides read TGTGCCAGCAGTGACGGGACCTTCACAGATACGCAGTATTTT. Protein product: CASSDGTFTDTQYF.

The rearrangement joins TRBV7-3 to TRBJ2-3; perhaps TRBD2 as D (6 bases). The V gene's germline CDR1 is SGHTA and CDR2 FQGTGA. Between the trimmed V and J ends, which lost 4 bases and 2 bases, there was a span of 22 bases. The CDR3 totals 18 residues. The CDR3 DNA follows: TGTGCCAGCAGCTCCCGAGGCTTGTGGGAGGAAATCACAGATACGCAGTATTTT. Translated, it gives CASSSRGLWEEITDTQYF.

CDR3 DNA: TGTGCCAGTAGTGGACAGGGGGCGGAGACCCAGTACTTC. Its translation: CASSGQGAETQYF. This rearrangement joins TRBV19 to TRBJ2-5; TRBD1 matches at 11 bases. The V gene end was trimmed by 5 bases and the J gene end by 5 bases; junction bases not matched to a gene: 1. In germline, CDR1 is LNHDA, CDR2 SQIVND (reference sequence). The CDR3 totals 13 residues.

Only a few counts were recorded for this clone. At the DNA level, this CDR3 is encoded by other sequences in the same sample as well. The J gene is TRBJ1-2, the V gene TRBV3-1 (or the pseudogene TRBV3-2); 7 positions agree with TRBD1. The CDR3 runs 13 residues. The J segment lost 6 bases and the V segment lost 2 bases, leaving 3 bases of the junction unmatched. From germline, CDR1 is LGHDT and CDR2 YNNKEL (reference sequence). For the CDR3, the DNA is TGTGCCAGCAGCCAAAGACAGGGCCATGGCTACACCTTC. It encodes CASSQRQGHGYTF.

The chain carries TRBV6-5 and TRBJ2-4; 15 bases match TRBD2. V was pared by 7 bases and J by 5 bases, with 3 bases of the junction left unmatched. CDR3 length: 15 residues. Germline CDR1 and CDR2: MNHEY and SVGAGI. The CDR3 reads CASIGLAGGENIQYF. The CDR3 DNA sequence: TGTGCCAGCATTGGACTAGCGGGAGGGGAAAACATTCAGTACTTC.

The CDR3 nucleotides read TGTGCCAGCAGCCAAGCGGACAGGGCGGGTGAAGCTTTCTTT. Residues: CASSQADRAGEAFF. The chain has TRBV3-1 (or the pseudogene TRBV3-2) and TRBJ1-1; 8 bases are shared with TRBD1. Germline V gives CDR1 LGHDT, CDR2 YNNKEL (reference sequence). This CDR3 region has 14 residues. V lost 1 base to trimming and J lost 7 bases; unmatched junction nucleotides: 5.

The CDR3 DNA is TGCGCCAGCAGCTTTAGCGGGAGCTCCTACAATGAGCAGTTCTTC. Amino acid sequence: CASSFSGSSYNEQFF. The rearrangement links TRBV5-1 to TRBJ2-1, with 9 nucleotides matching TRBD2. Germline CDR1 and CDR2: SGHRS and YFSETQ. This CDR3 contains 15 residues. V lost 2 bases to trimming and J lost 0 bases; unmatched junction nucleotides: 0.

This sequence joins TRBV3-1 (or the pseudogene TRBV3-2) and TRBJ2-3; 14 bases fit TRBD2. Trimming cost V 3 bases and J 1 base; bases outside gene matches: 0. The CDR3 spans 16 residues. Germline V gene data show CDR1 as LGHDT and CDR2 as YNNKEL (reference sequence). CDR3 sequence (DNA): TGTGCCAGCAGCCAGGGACTAGCGGGAGGCACAGATACGCAGTATTTT. It specifies CASSQGLAGGTDTQYF.

The V and J genes are TRBV11-2 and TRBJ2-3, with TRBD1 matching 7 bases. This CDR3 contains 15 residues. The V gene end was trimmed by 4 bases and the J gene end by 2 bases; junction bases not matched to a gene: 6. Germline CDR1 reads SGHAT; CDR2 reads FQNNGV. The CDR3 region has the DNA TGTGCCAGCAGCTCGCAGGGGGTCTACACAGATACGCAGTATTTT. It translates to CASSSQGVYTDTQYF. Looking up the rest from reference TRBV11-2 and TRBJ2-3 gives the full variable domain: EAGVAQSPRYKIIEKRQSVAFWCNPISGHATLYWYQQILGQGPKLLIQFQNNGVVDDSQLPKDRFSAERLKGVDSTLKIQPAKLEDSAVYLCASSSQGVYTDTQYFGPGTRLTVL.

The V and J genes are TRBV9 and TRBJ2-5; D is perhaps TRBD1 (6 bases). The germline gives CDR1 SGDLS, CDR2 YYNGEE. The ends were cut back, 1 base at V and 4 bases at J, with 14 bases in the middle. The CDR3 spans 15 residues. For the CDR3, the DNA is TGTGCCAGCAGCGTATCTATGGACAGCCTAGAGACCCAGTACTTC. Its protein product is CASSVSMDSLETQYF.

The chain joins TRBV14 to TRBJ2-3; D is perhaps TRBD2 (5 bases). The V and J ends lost 6 bases and 5 bases respectively, with 15 bases between them. This CDR3 is 14 amino acids long. Germline V CDR1 and CDR2: SGHDN, FVKESK. Written as DNA, the CDR3 is TGTGCCAGCAGGGGTCGGTGGGGAGTAGATACGCAGTATTTT. It specifies CASRGRWGVDTQYF.

V usage is TRBV27 and J usage is TRBJ1-2, with D perhaps matching TRBD1 (5 bases). CDR3 size: 14 residues. V lost 9 bases, J lost 8 bases, and 22 bases lay in between. Germline V gene lookup returns CDR1 MNHEY and CDR2 SMNVEV (reference sequence). In nucleotides, the CDR3 is TGTGCCAGTACGGACGGGGCCGGTAAAGGAGGCTACACCTTC. It encodes CASTDGAGKGGYTF.

The chain has TRBV5-1 and TRBJ2-7; the D gene is possibly TRBD2 (5 bases). This CDR3 region has 14 residues. The germline V gene has CDR1 SGHRS and CDR2 YFSETQ. V shed 4 bases and J shed 6 bases, with 17 bases lying between them. The CDR3 bases are TGCGCCAGCAGCAGTGGTGAGGGAACTCTCGAGCAGTACTTC. This sequence encodes CASSSGEGTLEQYF.

This clone was found a few times. This chain connects TRBV5-1 to TRBJ2-3, with D tentatively TRBD1 or TRBD2 (5 bases each). There are 17 residues in the CDR3. Per the germline V gene, CDR1 is SGHRS and CDR2 is YFSETQ. Trimming cost V 0 bases and J 3 bases, with 17 bases left between them. This CDR3 is CASSLGLGRQRTDTQYF. The CDR3 nucleotides read TGCGCCAGCAGCTTGGGTTTGGGACGGCAGCGAACAGATACGCAGTATTTT.

The rearrangement links TRBV6-5 to TRBJ2-1; D is possibly TRBD2 (5 bases). V lost 5 bases and J 5 bases, leaving 16 bases between the germline ends. In germline, CDR1 is MNHEY, CDR2 SVGAGI. The CDR3 sequence is 15 residues long. CDR3: CASSTTSLGDNEQFF. Written as DNA, the CDR3 is TGTGCCAGCAGTACAACTAGTCTTGGAGACAATGAGCAGTTCTTC.

The chain has TRBV2 and TRBJ2-1; D unclear. From germline, CDR1 is SNHLY and CDR2 FYNNEI. This CDR3 region has 16 residues. The germline V and J ends were trimmed by 2 bases and 0 bases, with 11 bases remaining between them. This CDR3 reads CASSERSWNSYNEQFF. CDR3 nucleotide sequence: TGTGCCAGCAGTGAACGGTCCTGGAACTCCTACAATGAGCAGTTCTTC.

With respect to this clone: The sample has other DNA sequences that encode this CDR3 too. The chain is built from TRBV18 and TRBJ2-3; D not certain. This CDR3 is built from 13 residues. Germline CDR1 KGHSH, CDR2 LQKENI. The V end was cut by 2 bases, the J end by 3 bases, with 6 bases between. The CDR3 here is CASSPSLTDTQYF. The CDR3 DNA reads as TGTGCCAGCTCACCATCCCTTACAGATACGCAGTATTTT.

This clone was recorded only once. V and J are TRBV6-1 and TRBJ1-6, with D uncertain. The CDR3 runs 11 residues. The germline V gene has CDR1 MNHNS and CDR2 SASEGT. Deletions cut 0 bases from V and 9 bases from J, with 0 bases between. The CDR3 nucleotides are TGTGCCAGCAGTGAAGCTTCACCCCTCCACTTT. It encodes CASSEASPLHF.

The gene calls are TRBV29-1 and TRBJ2-7, with no clear D. Trimming cost V 4 bases and J 2 bases, with 9 bases left between them. The length of the CDR3 is 12 residues. In germline, CDR1 is SQVTM, CDR2 ANQGSEA. CDR3 residues: CSVVGLAYEQYF. The CDR3 DNA reads TGCAGCGTTGTGGGCCTAGCCTACGAGCAGTACTTC.

The chain carries TRBV2 and TRBJ1-5, with D unclear. Germline V gene sequence: CDR1 SNHLY, CDR2 FYNNEI. This CDR3 comprises 13 residues. Between the trimmed V and J ends, which lost 4 bases and 7 bases, there was a span of 11 bases. This CDR3 is CASSVGLGQPQHF. CDR3 nucleotides: TGTGCCAGCAGTGTCGGGCTAGGGCAGCCCCAGCATTTT. Complete variable domain (other parts from reference TRBV2 and TRBJ1-5): EPEVTQTPSHQVTQMGQEVILRCVPISNHLYFYWYRQILGQKVEFLVSFYNNEISEKSEIFDDQFSVERPDGSNFTLKIRSTKLEDSAMYFCASSVGLGQPQHFGDGTRLSIL.

This chain connects TRBV7-6 to TRBJ2-3, with D perhaps matching TRBD1 or TRBD2 (5 bases each). Germline V gene lookup returns CDR1 SGHVS and CDR2 FNYEAQ. This CDR3 has 16 amino acids. The V gene lost 5 bases and the J gene lost 6 bases, with 21 bases spanning the gap. The CDR3 loop reads CASSKRSSGTGDTQYF. In DNA form, the CDR3 reads TGTGCCAGCAGCAAAAGGTCATCCGGGACGGGTGATACGCAGTATTTT.